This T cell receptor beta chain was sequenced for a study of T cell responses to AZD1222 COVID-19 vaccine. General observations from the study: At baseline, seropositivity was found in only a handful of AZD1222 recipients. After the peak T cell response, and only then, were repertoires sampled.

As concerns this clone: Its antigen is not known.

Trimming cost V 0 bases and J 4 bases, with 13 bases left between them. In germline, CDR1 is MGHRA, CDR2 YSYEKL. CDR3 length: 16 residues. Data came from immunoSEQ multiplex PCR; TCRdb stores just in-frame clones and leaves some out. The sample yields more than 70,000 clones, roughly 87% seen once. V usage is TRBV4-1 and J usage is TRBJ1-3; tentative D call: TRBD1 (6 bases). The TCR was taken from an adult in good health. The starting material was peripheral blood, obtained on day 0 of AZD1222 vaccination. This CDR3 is CASSQEEGDGGNTIYF. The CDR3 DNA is TGCGCCAGCAGCCAAGAAGAGGGGGACGGCGGAAACACCATATATTTT.